This is a list of T cell receptor beta chains from one sample in a study of blood T cell repertoires in COVID-19. Measured with immunoSEQ multiplex PCR; TCRdb has only the in-frame clones, and not every one. This table holds roughly 150,000 clones, roughly 84% found once. The sequenced sample was peripheral blood. These receptors originate from a man between 70 and 80 years old with active or convalescent COVID-19. Each CDR3 is given without its conserved first and last residue.

length,V,J,CDR3
12,TRBV7-2,TRBJ2-3,ASSVDSSTDTQY
13,TRBV5-1,TRBJ2-7,ASSLAGATRHEQY
14,TRBV28,TRBJ1-2,ASSGLTGPWSYGYT
12,TRBV18,TRBJ1-1,ASLPPSRGSWAF
12,TRBV3-1/TRBV3-2,TRBJ1-1,ASCLRGGGTEAF
12,TRBV18,TRBJ1-3,ASSPGGTGNTIY
14,TRBV11-2,TRBJ1-4,ASSLAGRATNEKLF
13,TRBV18,TRBJ1-1,ASSPTGPRNTEAF
14,TRBV18,TRBJ2-7,ASSLTTGVLSYEQY
13,TRBV5-1,TRBJ2-7,ASSFLTGGGYEQY
11,TRBV7-9,TRBJ2-1,ASSLGASGSWF
11,TRBV2,TRBJ1-1,ASRGQGDTEAF
12,TRBV28,TRBJ2-7,ASTSERDSYEQY
14,TRBV7-3,TRBJ1-1,ASSSQPQGGNTEAF
11,TRBV19,TRBJ1-1,ASMLSGNTEAF
13,TRBV6-5,TRBJ1-3,ASSLRQGRGNTIY
15,TRBV18,TRBJ2-1,ASSPPGTGLGYNEQF
13,TRBV18,TRBJ1-5,ASSPSAGDNQPQH
14,TRBV5-1,TRBJ2-1,ASSLRGRGSYNEQF
12,TRBV7-8,TRBJ2-7,ASSLKQGAREQY
14,TRBV28,TRBJ2-1,ASSLSNRGVFDEQF
13,TRBV6-2/TRBV6-3,TRBJ1-1,ASSTRQGRVTEAF
12,TRBV7-2,TRBJ1-2,ASRPGQGASGYT
14,TRBV11-2,TRBJ1-1,ASSLGAGAGGTEAF
13,TRBV4-1,TRBJ1-5,ASSQDTQGNQPQH
12,TRBV9,TRBJ1-2,ASSVSSDRQGYT
14,TRBV10-1,TRBJ2-1,ASSESGTGNYNEQF
12,TRBV6-5,TRBJ1-1,ASKVGAPNTEAF
13,TRBV5-1,TRBJ2-1,ASSRVAGGLVEQF
14,TRBV5-1,TRBJ2-2,ASSFLAGDSSGELF
13,TRBV6-2/TRBV6-3,TRBJ2-1,ASSSAGPTTNEQF
13,TRBV9,TRBJ2-1,ASNQQGKSYNEQF
12,TRBV6-5,TRBJ2-3,ASSETGFGDTQY